Following are 11 T cell receptor beta chains from one sample sequenced in a study of blood T cell repertoires in COVID-19. The method was immunoSEQ multiplex PCR; TCRdb's version includes in-frame clones alone and lacks a portion of them. This sample carries 160,000 or so clones, roughly 86% of them seen once, and the ten largest clones take 1.5% to 2%. The sample taken for sequencing was peripheral blood. The receptors were gathered from a woman aged 50 to 60 with acute or convalescent COVID-19.

Comments on this clone: The sample has other DNA sequences that encode this CDR3 too. The chain recombines TRBV5-4 with TRBJ2-7; D is perhaps TRBD2 (5 bases). The germline V gene encodes CDR1 SGHNT and CDR2 YYREEE (reference sequence). Trimming took 2 bases from V and 1 from J, leaving 10 bases between them. The CDR3 extends over 14 amino acids. CDR3 in DNA: TGTGCCAGCAGCTTAGCGGTTACTTCCTACGAGCAGTACTTC. It yields the protein CASSLAVTSYEQYF.

This rearrangement joins TRBV24-1 to TRBJ2-3, with 7 bases matching TRBD1. In germline, CDR1 is KGHDR, CDR2 SFDVKD. J lost 0 bases, V lost 5 bases, and 7 bases had no gene match. The CDR3 has 16 amino acids. The CDR3 sequence is CATSGPGQASTDTQYF. The DNA of the CDR3 is TGTGCCACCAGTGGTCCTGGACAGGCCAGCACAGATACGCAGTATTTT.

This clone was counted only a few times. The chain carries TRBV11-2 and TRBJ2-1; D unclear. CDR1 and CDR2 (germline): SGHAT, FQNNGV. The germline V and J ends were trimmed by 7 bases and 5 bases, with 6 bases remaining between them. The CDR3 runs 11 residues. CDR3 protein: CASTYHNEQFF. The CDR3 DNA is TGTGCCAGCACCTATCACAATGAGCAGTTCTTC.

The CDR3 sequence is CASSPIPSNQPQHF. CDR3 sequence (DNA): TGTGCCAGCTCACCCATCCCAAGCAATCAGCCCCAGCATTTT. The chain links TRBV18 to TRBJ1-5, with D unresolved. Per the germline V gene, CDR1 is KGHSH and CDR2 is LQKENI. The CDR3 sequence is 14 residues long. Trimming took 3 bases from V and 1 from J, leaving 7 bases between them.

As for this clone: The same CDR3 is also encoded by other DNA sequences in this sample. V is TRBV6-5 and J is TRBJ2-7; TRBD2 aligns across 10 bases. The length of the CDR3 is 15 residues. Germline V gives CDR1 MNHEY, CDR2 SVGAGI. The V gene end was trimmed by 1 base and the J gene end by 1 base; junction bases not matched to a gene: 1. For the CDR3, the DNA is TGTGCCAGCAGTTACTTAGCGGGAGGTTCCTACGAGCAGTACTTC. Translating it yields CASSYLAGGSYEQYF.

This clone was observed a single time. This chain joins TRBV29-1 and TRBJ2-2; 13 bases map to TRBD2. V shed 2 bases, J shed 4 bases, and the junction held 10 bases outside the gene matches. The CDR3 runs 18 residues. Germline V lookup: CDR1 SQVTM, CDR2 ANQGSEA. The CDR3 DNA reads TGCAGCGTTGAATTGGTGACTAGCGGGAGGTCGCGCACCGGGGAGCTGTTTTTT. Amino acid sequence: CSVELVTSGRSRTGELFF.

This chain links TRBV18 with TRBJ1-2; 8 bases line up with TRBD1. This CDR3 region has 15 residues. CDR1 KGHSH and CDR2 LQKENI come from the germline V gene. V dropped 0 bases and J dropped 2; count of bases not matched to a gene: 2. Here the CDR3 reads CASSPPGQGNYGYTF. The DNA for the CDR3 is TGTGCCAGCTCACCACCCGGACAGGGAAACTATGGCTACACCTTC.

The V and J genes are TRBV7-2 and TRBJ2-2, with a tentative D call TRBD2 (5 bases). V lost 5 bases to trimming and J lost 6 bases, with 13 bases between them. CDR1 is SGHTA, CDR2 FQGNSA, per germline. CDR3 size: 14 residues. CDR3 in amino acids: CASSPPTLAGELFF. DNA for the CDR3: TGTGCCAGCAGCCCCCCGACACTAGCCGGGGAGCTGTTTTTT.

The J gene is TRBJ2-3, the V gene TRBV4-1; 13 positions agree with TRBD2. V shed 0 bases and J 7 bases; nucleotides not matched to a gene: 7. Per the germline V gene, CDR1 is MGHRA and CDR2 is YSYEKL. The CDR3 is made up of 17 amino acids. The CDR3 is CASSQDLGLAGVYTQYF. CDR3 nucleotide sequence: TGCGCCAGCAGCCAAGATCTTGGACTAGCGGGAGTATATACGCAGTATTTT.

The chain couples TRBV7-7 to TRBJ2-5; D is uncertain. The CDR3 spans 13 residues. The V end was cut by 1 base, the J end by 5 bases, with 8 bases between. Germline assignment: CDR1 SSHAT and CDR2 FNYEAQ (reference sequence). Here the CDR3 reads CASSLEWRETQYF. In DNA form, the CDR3 reads TGTGCCAGCAGCTTAGAGTGGCGGGAGACCCAGTACTTC. Based on the CDR3 plus reference TRBV7-7 and TRBJ2-5, the full variable domain is GAGVSQSPRYKVTKRGQDVTLRCDPISSHATLYWYQQALGQGPEFLTYFNYEAQPDKSGLPSDRFSAERPEGSISTLTIQRTEQRDSAMYRCASSLEWRETQYFGPGTRLLVL.

The rearrangement links TRBV7-9 to TRBJ2-7; D is perhaps TRBD1 (5 bases). Germline assignment: CDR1 SEHNR and CDR2 FQNEAQ (reference sequence). Trimming pared 3 bases from V and 2 bases from J, leaving 14 bases between. The CDR3 extends over 15 amino acids. The CDR3 region has the DNA TGTGCCAGCAGCTTTCGTCAGGGATCCACCTACGAGCAGTACTTC. It translates to CASSFRQGSTYEQYF.